A single sample gave rise to the 25 T cell receptor beta chains below, sequenced in a study of neurological immune-mediated disorders. Time point defined: technical triplicate 2. MiXCR, applied by TCRdb to the 5' RACE reads, yields one record per CDR3 protein. The sample yields more than 55,000 distinct CDR3 sequences, less than 25% seen once. Sequencing was carried out using PBMCs. All receptors derive from a man in his fifties or sixties with HTLV-1-associated myelopathy (HAM/TSP).

The chain carries TRBV20-1 and TRBJ2-5; 7 nucleotides match TRBD1. The germline V gene encodes CDR1 DFQATT and CDR2 SNEGSKA (reference sequence). This CDR3 comprises 13 residues. V was clipped by 1 base and J by 3 bases; unmatched bases: 2. This CDR3 is CSARVGGKETQYF. The CDR3 bases are TGCAGTGCTAGAGTAGGGGGCAAAGAGACCCAGTACTTC.

This clonotype was detected many times. The genes are TRBV20-1 and TRBJ2-3; D is uncertain. Germline-derived CDR1 and CDR2 are DFQATT and SNEGSKA (reference sequence). The CDR3 extends over 18 amino acids. Trimming stripped 0 bases from V and 0 bases from J, with 19 bases between. As DNA, the CDR3 is TGCAGTGCTAGAGATTATTGGTCCCTCGATTCTAGCACAGATACGCAGTATTTT. Protein: CSARDYWSLDSSTDTQYF.

This clonotype was observed a single time. The J gene is TRBJ2-1, the V gene TRBV29-1; D remains unclear. V was shortened by 6 bases and J by 7 bases, with 16 bases between the two germline ends. CDR1 is SQVTM, CDR2 ANQGSEA, per germline. This CDR3 has 13 residues. The CDR3 region is CSVTPAAPNEQFF. In DNA form, the CDR3 reads TGCAGCGTGACCCCGGCCGCCCCGAATGAGCAGTTCTTC.

About this clonotype: It may be a read error: a sequence one base away is much more abundant. The chain employs TRBV7-8 and TRBJ2-4, with D hard to call. Trimming stripped 5 bases from V and 1 base from J, with 15 bases between. The CDR3 covers 16 residues. Germline V gene data show CDR1 as SGHVS and CDR2 as FQNEAQ. The CDR3 here is CASSQKTRVAKNIQYF. DNA of the CDR3: TGTGCCAGCAGCCAAAAAACGCGAGTGGCCAAAAACATTCAGTACTTC.

This sequence joins TRBV6-1 and TRBJ2-5, with 7 positions matching TRBD2. Germline V gene sequence: CDR1 MNHNS, CDR2 SASEGT. The V gene end was trimmed by 3 bases and the J gene end by 5 bases; junction bases not matched to a gene: 6. The CDR3 extends over 14 amino acids. The CDR3 is CASSEGWGGETQYF. For the CDR3, the DNA is TGTGCCAGCAGTGAGGGTTGGGGGGGGGAGACCCAGTACTTC.

This clonotype was observed at least ten times. V gene TRBV2 combines with J gene TRBJ2-6, with D possibly being TRBD2 (6 bases). V dropped 8 bases and J dropped 0 bases, with 11 bases sitting between them. This CDR3 region has 15 residues. The germline V gene has CDR1 SNHLY and CDR2 FYNNEI. The DNA for the CDR3 is TGTGCCAGCTCGGGGGAACACTCTGGGGCCAACGTCCTGACTTTC. Residues: CASSGEHSGANVLTF.

This clonotype appeared many times. This chain joins TRBV20-1 and TRBJ2-1; D tentatively reads TRBD1 or TRBD2 (6 bases each). The CDR3 extends over 15 amino acids. Trimming cost V 2 bases and J 4 bases, with 15 bases left between them. CDR1 DFQATT and CDR2 SNEGSKA come from the germline V gene (reference sequence). The CDR3 DNA follows: TGCAGTGCTAGACTGTGGGGGGCGCGGTACAATGAGCAGTTCTTC. Translation gives CSARLWGARYNEQFF.

Many counts were recorded for this clonotype. The genes are TRBV7-3 and TRBJ2-5, with 10 bases lining up with TRBD2. This CDR3 is 15 amino acids long. The germline V gene encodes CDR1 SGHTA and CDR2 FQGTGA. With V trimmed by 2 bases and J by 5 bases, 5 bases remained unmatched. The CDR3 here is CASSLLAGVLETQYF. CDR3 DNA sequence: TGTGCCAGCAGCTTACTAGCGGGAGTTTTGGAGACCCAGTACTTC.

This clonotype was observed many times. The rearrangement joins TRBV5-1 to TRBJ1-1, with unresolved D. Germline V gene data show CDR1 as SGHRS and CDR2 as YFSETQ. Trimming shortened V by 4 bases and J by 0 bases, and 7 bases separated the two germline ends. CDR3 length equals 13 residues. This CDR3 reads CASSLRLNTEAFF. In nucleotides, the CDR3 is TGCGCCAGCAGCCTCCGACTGAACACTGAAGCTTTCTTT.

As to this clonotype: The junction differs from germline at one of its ends, possibly a read error. V is TRBV5-1 and J is TRBJ2-5; TRBD1 matches at 7 bases. In germline, CDR1 is SGHRS, CDR2 YFSETQ. CDR3 length: 14 amino acids. The CDR3 here is CASIPGTAQETQYF. CDR3 in DNA: TGCGCCAGCATCCCGGGGACAGCCCAAGAGACTCAGTACTTC.

In its sample, this clonotype was seen many times. The chain has TRBV12-3 or TRBV12-4 and TRBJ1-1, with 8 bases matching TRBD1. Trimming at V came to 6 bases and at J to 8 bases, leaving 8 bases not matched to a gene. The CDR3 runs to 13 residues. CDR3 amino acids: CASRPDRVSEAFF. The CDR3 DNA reads TGTGCCAGCAGGCCGGACAGGGTATCAGAAGCTTTCTTT.

This clonotype was observed many times. The rearrangement joins TRBV5-1 to TRBJ1-1, with unresolved D. The CDR3 consists of 13 residues. Germline values: CDR1 SGHRS, CDR2 YFSETQ. The germline V and J ends were trimmed by 4 bases and 6 bases, with 13 bases remaining between them. The chain's CDR3 is CASSVGITPEAFF. DNA of the CDR3: TGCGCCAGCAGCGTAGGGATCACCCCTGAAGCTTTCTTT. The complete variable domain, with remaining parts taken from reference TRBV5-1 and TRBJ1-1, reads KAGVTQTPRYLIKTRGQQVTLSCSPISGHRSVSWYQQTPGQGLQFLFEYFSETQRNKGNFPGRFSGRQFSNSRSEMNVSTLELGDSALYLCASSVGITPEAFFGQGTRLTVV.

The rearrangement links TRBV29-1 to TRBJ2-3; 10 bases align to TRBD2. This CDR3 comprises 15 residues. Germline V gene sequence: CDR1 SQVTM, CDR2 ANQGSEA. With V trimmed by 3 bases and J by 6 bases, 9 bases remained unmatched. The CDR3 reads CSVEGASGSGDTQYF. CDR3 coding DNA: TGCAGCGTTGAGGGGGCTAGCGGGAGTGGGGATACGCAGTATTTT.

This clonotype was seen many times. The rearrangement uses TRBV20-1 and TRBJ2-7; the match to TRBD1 covers 7 bases. V lost 6 bases to trimming and J lost 0 bases; unmatched junction nucleotides: 8. CDR1 DFQATT and CDR2 SNEGSKA come from the germline V gene (reference sequence). This CDR3 region has 14 residues. CDR3 loop: CSAPEGTDSYEQYF. CDR3 nucleotides: TGCAGTGCCCCAGAAGGGACAGACTCCTACGAGCAGTACTTC.

The rearrangement joins TRBV11-2 to TRBJ2-2; a possible D gene is TRBD1 (5 bases). Looked up from germline, CDR1 is SGHAT and CDR2 is FQNNGV. This CDR3 contains 15 residues. V was shortened by 7 bases and J by 4 bases, with 16 bases between the two germline ends. In nucleotides, the CDR3 is TGTGCCAGCATCCTGGGGCAGACAACCACCGGGGAGCTGTTTTTT. Its protein is CASILGQTTTGELFF.

This clonotype was observed at least ten times. This chain connects TRBV7-9 to TRBJ2-1; a possible D gene is TRBD2 (5 bases). The V and J ends lost 2 bases and 2 bases respectively, with 10 bases between them. The CDR3 extends over 15 amino acids. Germline V gene data show CDR1 as SEHNR and CDR2 as FQNEAQ (reference sequence). Written as DNA, the CDR3 is TGTGCCAGCAGCTTATCCAGCGGAGCCTACAATGAGCAGTTCTTC. It encodes CASSLSSGAYNEQFF.

This clonotype was picked up many times. V and J are TRBV12-3 or TRBV12-4 and TRBJ2-7, with TRBD1 as a possible D gene (5 bases). The CDR3 is 13 amino acids. V was pared by 5 bases and J by 6 bases, with 14 bases between. Written as DNA, the CDR3 is TGTGCCAGCAGTCCCGACAGTGCAGCCGAGCAGTACTTC. Translating gives CASSPDSAAEQYF.

This clonotype has a handful of counts. The CDR3 loop is CSAIPGGEDYTF. The CDR3 DNA reads as TGCAGTGCTATCCCCGGCGGTGAGGACTACACCTTC. The chain carries TRBV20-1 and TRBJ1-2, with D hard to call. This CDR3 region has 12 residues. V dropped 4 bases and J dropped 10 bases, with 16 bases sitting between them. Germline assignment: CDR1 DFQATT and CDR2 SNEGSKA (reference sequence).

This clonotype has at least ten counts. The V call is TRBV7-8, the J call TRBJ2-1, with 7 positions matching TRBD1. This CDR3 spans 12 amino acids. Germline loops: CDR1 SGHVS, CDR2 FQNEAQ. The trim removed 6 bases at V and 10 bases at J, leaving 6 bases unmatched. CDR3 sequence (DNA): TGTGCCAGCAGTTCGACCAGGGGGGAGCAGTTCTTC. Translation gives CASSSTRGEQFF.

This clonotype was detected ten times or more. The chain links TRBV20-1 to TRBJ2-7; no clear D. The CDR3 is 14 amino acids. Per germline, CDR1 DFQATT and CDR2 SNEGSKA (reference sequence). V lost 1 base and J 0 bases, leaving 10 bases between the germline ends. The CDR3 loop is CSARAVAYSYEQYF. For the CDR3, the DNA is TGCAGTGCTAGAGCCGTAGCTTACTCCTACGAGCAGTACTTC.

This chain connects TRBV29-1 to TRBJ1-2; TRBD1 agrees at 9 bases. Germline CDR1 and CDR2: SQVTM and ANQGSEA. The CDR3 totals 20 residues. J gave up 7 bases and V 4 bases, and 28 bases lay outside the gene matches. The CDR3 DNA sequence: TGCAGCGTTGTTACTTGGGCGGGAGGTAGAGTACGGGACAGGGTATCTGGCTACACCTTC. It specifies CSVVTWAGGRVRDRVSGYTF.

Ten or more counts support this clonotype. V gene TRBV27 combines with J gene TRBJ1-1; 9 bases match TRBD1. The CDR3 has 13 residues. Germline-derived CDR1 and CDR2 are MNHEY and SMNVEV (reference sequence). Germline trimming cut 4 bases from V and 7 bases from J; bases unmatched to any gene: 4. CDR3 protein: CASSSGQGSEAFF. The DNA of the CDR3 is TGTGCCAGCAGTTCCGGACAGGGGAGTGAAGCTTTCTTT.

The chain is built from TRBV2 and TRBJ1-5, with D possibly matching TRBD1 (5 bases). The germline V gene encodes CDR1 SNHLY and CDR2 FYNNEI. The CDR3 contains 15 residues. Trimming left V 6 bases short and J 5 bases short, with 17 bases between. Here the CDR3 reads CASSYTGTRDQPQHF. The CDR3 DNA follows: TGTGCCAGCAGCTACACCGGGACTAGGGATCAGCCCCAGCATTTT.

The chain joins TRBV29-1 to TRBJ1-1; TRBD1 matches 11 bases. CDR1 SQVTM and CDR2 ANQGSEA come from the germline V gene. The J segment lost 7 bases and the V segment lost 5 bases, leaving 6 bases of the junction unmatched. This CDR3 is built from 13 residues. This chain's CDR3 is CSVRDRGVNEAFF. Here the CDR3 DNA reads TGCAGCGTTAGGGACAGGGGGGTCAATGAAGCTTTCTTT.

The CDR3 region has the DNA TGTGCCAGCAGGAAACAGGGGACGGCAACCCTAATCGATAATTCACCCCTCCACTTT. It specifies CASRKQGTATLIDNSPLHF. The genes are TRBV6-1 and TRBJ1-6; the match to TRBD1 covers 7 bases. The germline V gene has CDR1 MNHNS and CDR2 SASEGT. The CDR3 totals 19 residues. V trimming: 6 bases; J trimming: 5 bases; junction bases outside the gene matches: 19.